One T cell receptor (beta chain) is described in this entry. The sample is drawn from a study of blood T cell repertoires in COVID-19. Germline CDR1 and CDR2: LNHDA and SQIVND (reference sequence). Deletions cut 3 bases from V and 5 bases from J, with 10 bases between. CDR3 length equals 13 residues. Generated by immunoSEQ multiplex PCR, the TCRdb table keeps only in-frame clones and is missing some. The sample has approximately 500,000 clones, roughly 88% seen once. The sample comprised peripheral blood. The sequence came from a human donor in a cohort sampled during active COVID-19. The chain has TRBV19 and TRBJ1-2; no definite D call. Here the CDR3 DNA reads TGTGCCAGTAGTATTACAGCTGAATATGGCTACACCTTC. Amino acid sequence: CASSITAEYGYTF. Filled out from reference TRBV19 and TRBJ1-2, the complete variable domain reads DGGITQSPKYLFRKEGQNVTLSCEQNLNHDAMYWYRQDPGQGLRLIYYSQIVNDFQKGDIAEGYSVSREKKESFPLTVTSAQKNPTAFYLCASSITAEYGYTFGSGTRLTVV.